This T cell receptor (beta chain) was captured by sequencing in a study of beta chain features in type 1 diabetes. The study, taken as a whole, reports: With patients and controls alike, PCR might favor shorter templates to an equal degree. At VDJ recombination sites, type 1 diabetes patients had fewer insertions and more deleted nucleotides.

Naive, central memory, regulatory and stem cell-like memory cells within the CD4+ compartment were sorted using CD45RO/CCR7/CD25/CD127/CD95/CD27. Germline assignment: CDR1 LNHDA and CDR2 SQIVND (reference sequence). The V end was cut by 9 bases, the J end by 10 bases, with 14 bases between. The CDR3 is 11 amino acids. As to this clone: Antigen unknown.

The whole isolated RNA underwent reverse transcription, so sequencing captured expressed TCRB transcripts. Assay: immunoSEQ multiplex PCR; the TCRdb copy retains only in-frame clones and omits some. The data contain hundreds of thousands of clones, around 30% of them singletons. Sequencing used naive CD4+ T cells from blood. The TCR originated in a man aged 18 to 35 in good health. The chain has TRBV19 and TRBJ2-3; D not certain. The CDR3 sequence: CASLGQSAQYF. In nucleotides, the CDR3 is TGTGCCAGCCTCGGGCAGTCGGCGCAGTATTTT.